A single TCR beta chain is shown here with its context. Its recognized antigen is unknown. No base quality information exists; no much larger clone differs at one position. The sample belongs to a study of blood T cell repertoires in COVID-19 (TCRdb year 2020). Looking at the study overall: The collaborator samples originated in the United States, Italy and Spain and spanned the acute and convalescent phases of COVID-19. The material from the prospective study consisted of cDNA or gDNA derived from T cells, B-cell-depleted T cells, or PBMCs. The dataset comprised deeply sampled blood TCRbeta repertoires from subjects exposed to, actively infected with, or recovered from COVID-19. The repertoires were released in a freely available public database intended as a resource for research on the immune response to SARS-CoV-2. The samples were drawn from two sources: the first 160 participants of the ongoing ImmuneRACE study, and approximately 1,300 subjects contributed by 6 global collaborators. The sample metadata nearly always contained a de-identified subject ID, COVID-19 status, age in years and sex. Where available, HLA class I and class II types were obtained from metadata supplied by the sample provider rather than from assay-based typing. What the authors observed across the whole study: How much clinical and demographic metadata was included differed by source and by participant, and the metadata was provided uncurated.

Here V drops 4 bases and J drops 0 bases, and the junction holds 2 bases not matched to any gene. From cysteine to phenylalanine, the CDR3 is 14 amino acids long. The only DNA kept is the CDR3, 42 bases in frame from the first base. CDR1 and CDR2, per the germline V gene, are SQVTM and ANQGSEA. TCRbeta CDR3 regions were amplified from genomic DNA by means of the immunoSEQ Assay, a bias-controlled multiplex PCR. The study's processing was this. The number of nucleated cells in each sample was estimated from the amplification of reference gene primers within the assay. To quantify the absolute abundance of each unique TCRbeta CDR3 rearrangement, sequence reads were collapsed and filtered. For each sample, productive Simpson clonality was calculated by taking the square root of Simpson's diversity index across productive rearrangements. Imported from immuneACCESS, the table was reduced by TCRdb to in-frame sequences with V and J called. These copies leave out some clones; in studies compared against another copy, an unresolved V gene accounts for under half, and the cause of the remainder is not known. V and J calls plus clone size are reproduced from that table; the DNA served to infer D and trimming. The sample table contains around 18,000 clones; only one count was recorded for more than 65% of them. The ten top clones hold about 15% of the sample.

At one collaborating source in Seattle, patients were enrolled during active infection and were followed longitudinally through the course of disease. Each collaborating institution followed its own protocols to collect whole blood in K2EDTA tubes. For TCRbeta analysis, collaborators shipped samples as frozen whole blood, isolated PBMCs, or DNA extracted from either of those sample types. The receptor's source is a man between 70 and 80 years old with COVID-19, enrolled during active disease. Here the chain combines TRBV29-1 and TRBJ2-2; TRBD2 lines up with 7 middle nucleotides. Material: peripheral blood. CDR3 loop: CSVGLAANTGELFF. At the DNA level, the sequence is TGCAGCGTTGGGCTAGCGGCGAACACCGGGGAGCTGTTTTTT.